This TCR beta chain was retrieved from a study of control samples from healthy donors and cancer patients. Sequencing was performed with immunoSEQ multiplex PCR; in TCRdb, only in-frame clones are kept and a portion is missing. The table records about 130,000 clones, about 95% of them present only once. Material for sequencing was blood. The sequence was collected from a man aged 25-45 years in good health.

This chain's CDR3 is CASSIGQGADTQYF. In nucleotides, the CDR3 is TGTGCCAGTAGTATAGGACAGGGGGCAGATACGCAGTATTTT. J is TRBJ2-3 and V is TRBV19; 9 nucleotides line up with TRBD1. The length of the CDR3 is 14 residues. CDR1 is LNHDA, CDR2 SQIVND, per germline (reference sequence). V lost 1 base and J lost 4; bases outside the gene matches: 0.